This TCR beta chain was recorded in a study of spatial heterogeneity in lung cancer. The wider study: Fewer alpha-chain than beta-chain sequences were consistently detected.

The time point: sample taken at primary tumor resection. Researchers sequenced whole RNA taken from tumor, nontumor lung or frozen PBMC without sorting. There were 72 donors, all of them untreated patients with early-stage non-small cell lung cancer. TCRdb reanalysed the 5' RACE reads using MiXCR and keeps one entry per CDR3 protein. The table shows 50,000 or so distinct CDR3 sequences, with less than 9% occurring only once. This clonotype was counted a few times. Germline V gene sequence: CDR1 SGHKS, CDR2 YYEKEE (reference sequence). Trimming took 4 bases from V and 7 from J, leaving 14 bases between them. The CDR3 is 13 amino acids.

This TCR was recovered from a female donor with early-stage non-small cell lung cancer. The sample in question was PBMCs, obtained at surgery. This chain connects TRBV5-5 to TRBJ2-5; weak D call: TRBD2 (5 bases). CDR3 loop: CASSPTIAGTQYF. The CDR3 DNA follows: TGTGCCAGCAGCCCGACTATCGCAGGGACCCAGTACTTC.